The clone carrying this TCR beta chain was found a few times. The junction departs from germline at one end; a sequencing error may be responsible. The data were obtained in a study of CD4+ T cells in melanoma. The protocol was immunoSEQ multiplex PCR, while the TCRdb copy is restricted to in-frame clones and leaves out a portion. The profile shows 10,000 to 13,000 clones, more than 60% of them singletons. This CDR3 has 12 amino acids. CDR1 is LGHNT, CDR2 FRNRAP, per germline. The sequenced sample consisted of cells from a culture (not recorded whether cultured in vitro). The chain joins TRBV12-5 to TRBJ1-1, with no clear D. The TCR was taken from a human donor with melanoma. The CDR3 coding sequence is TGTGCTAGTGGACAAAGGAACACTGACGCTTTCTTT. Protein product: CASGQRNTDAFF.